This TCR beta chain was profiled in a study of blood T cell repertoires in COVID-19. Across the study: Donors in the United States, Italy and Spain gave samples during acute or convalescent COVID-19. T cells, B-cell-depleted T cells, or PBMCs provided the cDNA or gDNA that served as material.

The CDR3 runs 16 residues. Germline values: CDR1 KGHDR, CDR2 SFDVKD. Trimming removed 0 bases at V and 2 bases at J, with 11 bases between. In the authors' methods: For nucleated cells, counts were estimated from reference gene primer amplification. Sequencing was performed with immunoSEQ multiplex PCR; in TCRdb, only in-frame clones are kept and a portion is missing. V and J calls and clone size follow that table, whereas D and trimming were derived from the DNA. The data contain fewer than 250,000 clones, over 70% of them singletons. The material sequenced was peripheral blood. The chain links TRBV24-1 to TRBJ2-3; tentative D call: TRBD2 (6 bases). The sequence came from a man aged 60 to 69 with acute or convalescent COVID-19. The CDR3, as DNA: TGTGCCACCAGTGATTTGGTCGGCGGGACCACAGATACGCAGTATTTT. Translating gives CATSDLVGGTTDTQYF.